The 24 T cell receptor beta chains reported below all come from one sample, sequenced in a study of radiotherapy plus CTLA-4 blockade in lung cancer. TCRdb's table, derived via immunoSEQ multiplex PCR, lists solely in-frame clones and lacks some. The sample shows about 98,000 clones, approximately 78% of them seen only once. Sequencing used peripheral blood, obtained from a patient treated with radiotherapy plus ipilimumab. These receptors originate from a human donor with non-small cell lung cancer who had a partial response to radiotherapy plus ipilimumab.

The J gene is TRBJ2-7, the V gene TRBV7-3, with TRBD2 matching 10 bases. Germline CDR1 and CDR2: SGHTA and FQGTGA. After removal of 2 bases from V and 5 bases from J, the junction contained 6 bases not matched to a gene. The CDR3 is made up of 15 amino acids. CDR3: CASSLGPAGGNEQYF. CDR3 nucleotides: TGTGCCAGCAGCTTAGGCCCAGCGGGAGGGAACGAGCAGTACTTC. Full variable domain (rest looked up from reference TRBV7-3 and TRBJ2-7): GAGVSQTPSNKVTEKGKYVELRCDPISGHTALYWYRQSLGQGPEFLIYFQGTGAADDSGLPNDRFFAVRPEGSVSTLKIQRTERGDSAVYLCASSLGPAGGNEQYFGPGTRLTVT.

This clone occurred a few times. The chain links TRBV9 to TRBJ2-1, with 12 positions matching TRBD2. This CDR3 spans 15 amino acids. The V segment lost 4 bases and the J segment 7 bases; nucleotides outside the gene matches: 6. Germline CDR1 and CDR2: SGDLS and YYNGEE. The CDR3 bases are TGTGCCAGCAGCACGAGACTAGCGGGAGTTAATGAGCAGTTCTTC. It specifies CASSTRLAGVNEQFF.

The V gene is TRBV9, the J gene TRBJ1-3; D possibly corresponds to TRBD1 (5 bases). This CDR3 spans 16 amino acids. The V gene lost 4 bases and the J gene lost 4 bases, with 18 bases spanning the gap. Germline-derived CDR1 and CDR2 are SGDLS and YYNGEE. The CDR3 loop is CASSPMGLPRGNTIYF. The CDR3 DNA sequence: TGTGCCAGCAGCCCAATGGGACTCCCGAGGGGAAACACCATATATTTT.

The chain employs TRBV19 and TRBJ2-1, with D maybe TRBD1 (5 bases). Trimming cost V 6 bases and J 5 bases, with 14 bases left between them. CDR1 is LNHDA, CDR2 SQIVND, per germline (reference sequence). The CDR3 contains 14 residues. This CDR3 is CASRYRQYNNEQFF. As DNA, the CDR3 is TGTGCCAGTAGATATAGACAGTACAACAATGAGCAGTTCTTC. The full variable domain, with the rest looked up from reference TRBV19 and TRBJ2-1, is DGGITQSPKYLFRKEGQNVTLSCEQNLNHDAMYWYRQDPGQGLRLIYYSQIVNDFQKGDIAEGYSVSREKKESFPLTVTSAQKNPTAFYLCASRYRQYNNEQFFGPGTRLTVL.

This clone was picked up one time. The chain employs TRBV28 and TRBJ1-2, with TRBD1 identical over 7 bases. This CDR3 is built from 13 residues. With 7 bases clipped from V and 7 bases from J, the junction kept 9 bases outside the gene matches. In germline, CDR1 is MDHEN, CDR2 SYDVKM. The CDR3 is CASIVTGKGGYTF. In DNA form, the CDR3 reads TGTGCCAGCATCGTGACAGGGAAGGGTGGCTACACCTTC.

The chain is built from TRBV5-5 and TRBJ2-7, with D hard to call. V was trimmed by 0 bases and J by 1 base, leaving 5 bases between them. The length of the CDR3 is 13 residues. Germline V lookup: CDR1 SGHKS, CDR2 YYEKEE (reference sequence). The CDR3 here is CASSLGESYEQYF. CDR3 bases: TGTGCCAGCAGCTTGGGAGAGTCCTACGAGCAGTACTTC.

This rearrangement joins TRBV7-9 to TRBJ1-1, with D perhaps matching TRBD1 (6 bases). V lost 6 bases, J lost 5 bases, and 13 bases lay in between. The CDR3 totals 13 residues. In germline, CDR1 is SEHNR, CDR2 FQNEAQ (reference sequence). CDR3 loop: CASRTTTGTEAFF. The CDR3 coding sequence is TGTGCCAGCAGAACAACCACAGGGACTGAAGCTTTCTTT.

The V call is TRBV5-1, the J call TRBJ1-1; the match to TRBD1 covers 7 bases. J was trimmed by 4 bases and V by 0 bases; bases with no gene match: 9. The CDR3 extends over 16 amino acids. In germline, CDR1 is SGHRS, CDR2 YFSETQ. Here the CDR3 DNA reads TGCGCCAGCAGCTTGGGCGCGGGCCCAGGGGGCACTGAAGCTTTCTTT. Amino acid sequence: CASSLGAGPGGTEAFF.

The chain is built from TRBV28 and TRBJ2-3; weak D call: TRBD2 (7 bases). The CDR3 consists of 15 residues. Trimming removed 7 bases at V and 5 bases at J, with 19 bases between. Germline-derived CDR1 and CDR2 are MDHEN and SYDVKM. The DNA for the CDR3 is TGTGCCAGCACCCGCCCACGGGGGGCGGTAGATACGCAGTATTTT. This encodes CASTRPRGAVDTQYF.

This chain connects TRBV5-1 to TRBJ2-1; 15 bases match TRBD2. Germline CDR1 reads SGHRS; CDR2 reads YFSETQ. The V gene end was trimmed by 9 bases and the J gene end by 10 bases; junction bases not matched to a gene: 5. This CDR3 is built from 13 residues. CDR3 nucleotides: TGCGCCACGAGGACTAGCGGGAGGGGAGAGCAGTTCTTC. As protein: CATRTSGRGEQFF.

This CDR3 is CASSSRTSEAGELFF. The CDR3 nucleotides are TGTGCCAGCAGCTCCAGGACTAGCGAGGCCGGGGAGCTGTTTTTT. The chain couples TRBV5-4 to TRBJ2-2, with 9 bases that match TRBD2. The CDR3 has 15 amino acids. Germline CDR1 SGHNT, CDR2 YYREEE (reference sequence). V gave up 3 bases and J gave up 6 bases; unmatched junction bases: 6.

This chain's CDR3 is CASSQEVRYEQFF. As DNA, the CDR3 is TGTGCCAGCTCCCAAGAGGTTAGGTATGAGCAGTTCTTC. The V call is TRBV18, the J call TRBJ2-1, with D uncertain. V gave up 6 bases and J gave up 8 bases, with 14 bases separating them. Germline CDR1 and CDR2: KGHSH and LQKENI. This CDR3 region has 13 residues.

The V gene is TRBV11-3, the J gene TRBJ2-7; 10 bases align to TRBD2. Trimming at V came to 4 bases and at J to 6 bases, leaving 9 bases not matched to a gene. The V gene's germline CDR1 is SGHNT and CDR2 YENEEA. This CDR3 is built from 15 residues. This chain's CDR3 is CASSSTSGQMGEQYF. The CDR3, as DNA: TGTGCCAGCAGCTCGACTAGCGGGCAGATGGGCGAGCAGTACTTC.

V gene TRBV18 combines with J gene TRBJ2-5, with a weak D call TRBD1 (6 bases). Trimming took off 6 bases at V and 2 bases at J, with 19 bases between the two ends. Per germline, CDR1 KGHSH and CDR2 LQKENI. This CDR3 has 16 amino acids. CDR3 loop: CASSLTKGVGQETQYF. The CDR3 DNA reads TGTGCCAGCTCGCTCACGAAGGGGGTAGGGCAAGAGACCCAGTACTTC.

The chain recombines TRBV28 with TRBJ2-7; 9 bases map to TRBD2. The V gene end was trimmed by 6 bases and the J gene end by 6 bases; junction bases not matched to a gene: 9. This CDR3 is 14 amino acids long. Germline V CDR1 and CDR2: MDHEN, SYDVKM. In DNA form, the CDR3 reads TGTGCCAGCAGGTTAGCGGGAGATGTGGGCGAGCAGTACTTC. It encodes CASRLAGDVGEQYF.

V and J are TRBV13 and TRBJ2-3, with TRBD1 matching 11 bases. The V gene's germline CDR1 is PRHDT and CDR2 FYEKMQ (reference sequence). The CDR3 consists of 17 residues. The V and J ends lost 7 bases and 3 bases, in that order; junction bases with no gene match: 12. The CDR3 sequence: CASIGRGDRGMTDTQYF. The CDR3 DNA follows: TGTGCCAGCATCGGACGGGGGGACAGGGGGATGACAGATACGCAGTATTTT.

This chain links TRBV9 with TRBJ1-2, with TRBD1 as a possible D gene (6 bases). The CDR3 spans 13 residues. V gave up 3 bases and J gave up 7 bases, with 13 bases separating them. Germline V gene sequence: CDR1 SGDLS, CDR2 YYNGEE. The CDR3 loop is CASSGTVERGYTF. The CDR3 DNA is TGTGCCAGCAGCGGGACAGTGGAACGTGGCTACACCTTC.

V usage is TRBV7-9 and J usage is TRBJ1-2, with no clear D. This CDR3 contains 11 residues. CDR1 is SEHNR and CDR2 is FQNEAQ in the germline V gene (reference sequence). V was shortened by 1 base and J by 7 bases, with 4 bases between the two germline ends. CDR3 sequence: CASSLGAGYTF. CDR3 nucleotides: TGTGCCAGCAGCTTAGGGGCTGGCTACACCTTC.

This clone has just a few counts. The chain joins TRBV19 to TRBJ1-4, with TRBD1 as a possible D gene (5 bases). CDR3 length equals 14 residues. V was shortened by 6 bases and J by 5 bases, with 13 bases between the two germline ends. Germline V gene lookup returns CDR1 LNHDA and CDR2 SQIVND (reference sequence). The CDR3 spells CASRPLGGNEKLFF. The DNA of the CDR3 is TGTGCCAGTAGACCTTTGGGGGGGAATGAAAAACTGTTTTTT.

For the CDR3, the DNA is TGTGCCAGCAGCCACGACAGAGCAACTAATGAAAAACTGTTTTTT. Translating gives CASSHDRATNEKLFF. The chain employs TRBV7-9 and TRBJ1-4; TRBD1 might be the D (5 bases). This CDR3 spans 15 amino acids. Germline CDR1 SEHNR, CDR2 FQNEAQ (reference sequence). Trimming stripped 5 bases from V and 0 bases from J, with 10 bases between.

Points on this clone: The germline gene is not matched at one end of the junction; a read error may be the cause. The chain couples TRBV28 to TRBJ1-4, with 11 nucleotides matching TRBD1. CDR1 MDHEN and CDR2 SYDVKM come from the germline V gene. This CDR3 has 12 amino acids. The CDR3 DNA reads as TGTGCCAGCAGTACATGGGACAGGGGGGGAGTTTTT. Its protein product is CASSTWDRGGVF.

This chain connects TRBV9 to TRBJ2-2; possibly TRBD2 for D (6 bases). The germline V and J ends were trimmed by 0 bases and 4 bases, with 13 bases remaining between them. CDR3 length: 16 amino acids. The germline CDR1 and CDR2 sequences are SGDLS and YYNGEE. The DNA for the CDR3 is TGTGCCAGCAGCGTAGTGGTGGGAGCGGGCACCGGGGAGCTGTTTTTT. Amino acid sequence: CASSVVVGAGTGELFF.

This clone was observed a few times. The genes are TRBV6-1 and TRBJ2-6; D not resolved. With 4 bases removed from V and 1 base from J, the gap between germline ends came to 8 bases. Germline CDR1 MNHNS, CDR2 SASEGT. This CDR3 is 15 amino acids long. DNA for the CDR3: TGTGCCAGCAGTGCACGGTTATCTGGGGCCAACGTCCTGACTTTC. It yields the protein CASSARLSGANVLTF.

The rearrangement joins TRBV28 to TRBJ2-7, with D unresolved. Per the germline V gene, CDR1 is MDHEN and CDR2 is SYDVKM. The length of the CDR3 is 13 residues. Trimming removed 4 bases from V and 3 bases from J, with 10 bases in between. CDR3 in DNA: TGTGCCAGCAGTTCGGTGAACCTCTACGAGCAGTACTTC. Encoded protein: CASSSVNLYEQYF.